The 11 T cell receptor beta chains listed next were all sequenced from one sample in a study of cytomegalovirus exposure and HLA in healthy donors. Sequencing was performed with immunoSEQ multiplex PCR; in TCRdb, only in-frame clones are kept and a portion is missing. Of approximately 300,000 clones in the sample, 80% to 90% were seen once. Sequenced material: PBMCs. These receptors came from a woman younger than 35 in good health and CMV-seronegative.

V usage is TRBV6-5 and J usage is TRBJ2-7; D perhaps matches TRBD2 (6 bases). From germline, CDR1 is MNHEY and CDR2 SVGAGI. V was trimmed by 0 bases and J by 3 bases, leaving 9 bases between them. CDR3 length: 14 residues. In DNA, the CDR3 is TGTGCCAGCAGTTACTCGGTCGGGGGCTACGAGCAGTACTTC. Encoded protein: CASSYSVGGYEQYF.

For this clone: The junction does not match germline at one end; this may be a read error. The chain joins TRBV7-7 to TRBJ2-2, with D maybe TRBD1 (5 bases). The CDR3 extends over 14 amino acids. Germline assignment: CDR1 SSHAT and CDR2 FNYEAQ (reference sequence). CDR3 sequence (DNA): TGTGCTAGCAGCCCCGGACAGAACACCGGGGAGCTGTTTTTT. Its translation is CASSPGQNTGELFF. Looking up the rest from reference TRBV7-7 and TRBJ2-2 gives the full variable domain: GAGVSQSPRYKVTKRGQDVTLRCDPISSHATLYWYQQALGQGPEFLTYFNYEAQPDKSGLPSDRFSAERPEGSISTLTIQRTEQRDSAMYRCASSPGQNTGELFFGEGSRLTVL.

The J gene is TRBJ1-3, the V gene TRBV7-8, with 7 bases identical to TRBD1. Germline V CDR1 and CDR2: SGHVS, FQNEAQ. With 5 bases clipped from V and 4 bases from J, the junction kept 11 bases outside the gene matches. CDR3 length: 16 residues. Written as DNA, the CDR3 is TGTGCCAGCAGCCCACATAATGACAGGGTCGGAAACACCATATATTTT. Translated, it gives CASSPHNDRVGNTIYF.

V gene TRBV2 combines with J gene TRBJ1-1, with D possibly TRBD1 on 6 matching bases. Between the trimmed V and J ends, which lost 4 bases and 4 bases, there was a span of 10 bases. The germline V gene encodes CDR1 SNHLY and CDR2 FYNNEI. The CDR3 runs 13 residues. CDR3: CASSVTGITEAFF. CDR3 sequence (DNA): TGTGCCAGCAGTGTCACAGGGATCACTGAAGCTTTCTTT.

This chain joins TRBV7-9 and TRBJ2-7; TRBD2 matches at 10 bases. Germline lookup yields CDR1 SEHNR and CDR2 FQNEAQ (reference sequence). The length of the CDR3 is 15 residues. The ends lost 5 bases at V and 5 bases at J; junction bases unmatched: 9. CDR3 DNA: TGTGCCAGCAGCCCGATGGGGCTAGCGGGAGACGAGCAGTACTTC. This encodes CASSPMGLAGDEQYF.

The genes are TRBV28 and TRBJ2-3, with unresolved D. Trimming stripped 1 base from V and 6 bases from J, with 5 bases between. Germline V gives CDR1 MDHEN, CDR2 SYDVKM. The CDR3 is 12 amino acids. This chain's CDR3 is CASSLFGDTQYF. CDR3 nucleotide sequence: TGTGCCAGCAGTTTATTCGGGGATACGCAGTATTTT.

The chain is built from TRBV2 and TRBJ1-1, with 7 bases matching TRBD1. Germline CDR1 is SNHLY and CDR2 is FYNNEI. The CDR3 loop spans 14 amino acids. Trimming at V came to 5 bases and at J to 5 bases, leaving 8 bases not matched to a gene. The CDR3 here is CASSRQGDGTEAFF. CDR3 DNA sequence: TGTGCCAGCAGTAGACAGGGAGATGGAACTGAAGCTTTCTTT.

This chain joins TRBV2 and TRBJ2-7; no clear D. CDR1 SNHLY and CDR2 FYNNEI come from the germline V gene. V lost 2 bases to trimming and J lost 1 base, with 15 bases between them. This CDR3 contains 16 residues. The CDR3: CASSETVHGVSYEQYF. CDR3 coding DNA: TGTGCCAGCAGTGAAACGGTGCACGGAGTATCCTACGAGCAGTACTTC.

This clone was detected a few times. V is TRBV19 and J is TRBJ2-7; tentative D call: TRBD2 (5 bases). The CDR3 is 15 residues long. Germline V CDR1 and CDR2: LNHDA, SQIVND (reference sequence). V lost 5 bases to trimming and J lost 5 bases, with 19 bases between them. The CDR3 loop reads CASSSGTAISDEQYF. CDR3 sequence (DNA): TGTGCCAGTAGTTCAGGCACGGCTATTAGCGACGAGCAGTACTTC.

The chain joins TRBV7-6 to TRBJ1-4, with D maybe TRBD1 (5 bases). Trimming cost V 0 bases and J 2 bases, with 7 bases left between them. This CDR3 has 15 amino acids. Germline V gene lookup returns CDR1 SGHVS and CDR2 FNYEAQ. For the CDR3, the DNA is TGTGCCAGCAGCTTAGCCGCAGGGACTAATGAAAAACTGTTTTTT. Translating it yields CASSLAAGTNEKLFF.

This chain joins TRBV28 and TRBJ2-3; no reliable D call. Trimming took 8 bases from V and 0 from J, leaving 9 bases between them. The CDR3 has 13 residues. Germline CDR1 is MDHEN and CDR2 is SYDVKM. The CDR3 protein is CASLTSSTDTQYF. The DNA of the CDR3 is TGTGCCAGCCTAACCTCTAGCACAGATACGCAGTATTTT.